This T cell receptor beta chain derives from a study of blood T cell repertoires in COVID-19. The study assigned cohorts using participant-reported clinical history. Recovery among Cohort 3 donors was established by two negative PCRs, clearance, or symptom resolution. The germline V gene encodes CDR1 SGHDT and CDR2 YYEEEE. CDR3 length: 14 residues. Trimming left V 0 bases short and J 3 bases short, with 7 bases between. Only one count was recorded for this clone. Original methodology: The assay estimated nucleated cells by amplifying reference gene primers. Profiling relied on immunoSEQ multiplex PCR, and the TCRdb table lists in-frame clones only, not all of them. V, J and clone size reflect that table, while D and trimming were determined from the DNA. The data contain approximately 400,000 clones, roughly 87% of them seen just once; the ten biggest clones take up about 4.9%.

This sequence originates from a woman aged 45 to 65 who had recovered from COVID-19. The material sequenced was PBMCs or T cells enriched from blood (not recorded which). The rearrangement uses TRBV5-6 and TRBJ1-5; D remains ambiguous. CDR3 in DNA: TGTGCCAGCAGCTTGGGACTTTTCAATCAGCCCCAGCATTTT. Translating it yields CASSLGLFNQPQHF.